This passage covers 16 T cell receptor beta chains from one sample sequenced in a study of cytomegalovirus exposure and HLA in healthy donors. With 60 Vbeta and 13 Jbeta primers, the PCR was carried out. TCRdb's table, derived via immunoSEQ multiplex PCR, lists solely in-frame clones and lacks some. The sample carries 150,000 to 200,000 clones, more than 75% recorded once. Sample: PBMCs. The receptors shown here come from a young woman in good health and CMV-seronegative.

This clone was observed a few times. The chain recombines TRBV6-1 with TRBJ1-5; D is possibly TRBD1 (6 bases). The V gene's germline CDR1 is MNHNS and CDR2 SASEGT. The V and J ends lost 7 bases and 0 bases respectively, with 10 bases between them. The CDR3 has 14 amino acids. This CDR3 is CASMVGGSNQPQHF. The CDR3 region has the DNA TGTGCCAGCATGGTAGGGGGTAGCAATCAGCCCCAGCATTTT.

CDR3 DNA: TGTGCCAGCAGTGGCCGGGATCCAAAGCAGACCCAGTACTTC. It yields the protein CASSGRDPKQTQYF. J is TRBJ2-5 and V is TRBV25-1; the D gene is possibly TRBD2 (5 bases). The germline V gene encodes CDR1 MGHDK and CDR2 SYGVNS. This CDR3 has 14 amino acids. The V end was cut by 4 bases, the J end by 6 bases, with 15 bases between.

This clone was observed a few times. J is TRBJ1-5 and V is TRBV5-1; TRBD1 agrees at 8 bases. The CDR3 has 14 residues. Germline V gene data show CDR1 as SGHRS and CDR2 as YFSETQ. The J segment lost 6 bases and the V segment lost 2 bases, leaving 4 bases of the junction unmatched. The DNA of the CDR3 is TGCGCCAGCAGCTTTGGACAGGGCAGTCAGCCCCAGCATTTT. Its translation is CASSFGQGSQPQHF.

The V and J genes are TRBV5-4 and TRBJ2-7; 10 bases fit TRBD2. Germline CDR1 SGHNT, CDR2 YYREEE (reference sequence). The V segment lost 4 bases and the J segment 5 bases; nucleotides outside the gene matches: 9. The CDR3 spans 15 residues. CDR3 nucleotides: TGTGCCAGCAGCCCGTGGGCTAGCGGGAGCAACGAGCAGTACTTC. Protein sequence: CASSPWASGSNEQYF. The full variable domain, completed using reference TRBV5-4 and TRBJ2-7, is ETGVTQSPTHLIKTRGQQVTLRCSSQSGHNTVSWYQQALGQGPQFIFQYYREEENGRGNFPPRFSGLQFPNYSSELNVNALELDDSALYLCASSPWASGSNEQYFGPGTRLTVT.

V and J are TRBV28 and TRBJ1-3; 9 nucleotides align to TRBD1. Germline CDR1 and CDR2: MDHEN and SYDVKM. Losses at the gene ends were 8 bases for V and 4 bases for J; bases not matched to a gene: 12. The length of the CDR3 is 16 residues. The CDR3 DNA reads as TGTGCCAGCTCCACCGGGACAGGGATCTTCGGAAACACCATATATTTT. Its translation is CASSTGTGIFGNTIYF.

The rearrangement uses TRBV4-1 and TRBJ1-4, with D perhaps matching TRBD1 (5 bases). This CDR3 is built from 17 residues. Germline loops: CDR1 MGHRA, CDR2 YSYEKL. Trimming took 0 bases from V and 3 from J, leaving 14 bases between them. The DNA of the CDR3 is TGCGCCAGCAGCCAAGAGGGGCCTGCGCTGCCTAATGAAAAACTGTTTTTT. This encodes CASSQEGPALPNEKLFF.

This CDR3 is CASSLTGVQQEAFF. Written as DNA, the CDR3 is TGTGCCAGCAGTTTAACCGGGGTCCAACAGGAAGCTTTCTTT. This chain joins TRBV28 and TRBJ1-1; D is unresolved. Germline V gene sequence: CDR1 MDHEN, CDR2 SYDVKM. Trimming took off 2 bases at V and 8 bases at J, with 15 bases between the two ends. This CDR3 spans 14 amino acids.

V and J are TRBV5-5 and TRBJ1-3; 9 bases are a match to TRBD1. The CDR3 is 16 residues long. J was trimmed by 8 bases and V by 0 bases; bases with no gene match: 9. Germline CDR1 SGHKS, CDR2 YYEKEE (reference sequence). For the CDR3, the DNA is TGTGCCAGCAGCTTGGACTTGGGACAGGGTCGCCACACCATATATTTT. This codes for CASSLDLGQGRHTIYF.

V gene TRBV19 combines with J gene TRBJ1-2, with TRBD1 matching over 7 bases. The CDR3 sequence is 15 residues long. Trimming at V came to 6 bases and at J to 0 bases, leaving 7 bases not matched to a gene. Germline values: CDR1 LNHDA, CDR2 SQIVND (reference sequence). CDR3 sequence: CASRTTGAPNYGYTF. In DNA, the CDR3 is TGTGCCAGTAGGACTACAGGGGCCCCTAACTATGGCTACACCTTC. The complete variable domain, with remaining parts taken from reference TRBV19 and TRBJ1-2, reads DGGITQSPKYLFRKEGQNVTLSCEQNLNHDAMYWYRQDPGQGLRLIYYSQIVNDFQKGDIAEGYSVSREKKESFPLTVTSAQKNPTAFYLCASRTTGAPNYGYTFGSGTRLTVV.

This rearrangement joins TRBV29-1 to TRBJ2-7; 7 bases are a match to TRBD2. The trim removed 5 bases at V and 3 bases at J, leaving 1 base unmatched. CDR3 length: 11 residues. Germline CDR1 reads SQVTM; CDR2 reads ANQGSEA. CDR3 amino acids: CSVLADYEQYF. CDR3 sequence (DNA): TGCAGCGTTCTAGCGGACTACGAGCAGTACTTC.

This rearrangement joins TRBV28 to TRBJ2-1; D is possibly TRBD2 (5 bases). V lost 7 bases and J lost 2, with 6 bases in between. This CDR3 region has 12 residues. CDR1 MDHEN and CDR2 SYDVKM come from the germline V gene. The CDR3 nucleotides read TGTGCCAGCATCGGGACCTACAATGAGCAGTTCTTC. This translates into CASIGTYNEQFF.

V usage is TRBV27 and J usage is TRBJ2-6; D is unresolved. Between the trimmed V and J ends, which lost 3 bases and 2 bases, there was a span of 8 bases. The CDR3 runs 15 residues. The V gene's germline CDR1 is MNHEY and CDR2 SMNVEV (reference sequence). The CDR3 DNA reads TGTGCCAGCAGTTTGGCAGGTGCTGGGGCCAACGTCCTGACTTTC. Its protein product is CASSLAGAGANVLTF.

The V and J genes are TRBV2 and TRBJ2-7; TRBD1 agrees at 7 bases. The CDR3 runs to 14 residues. The germline V gene encodes CDR1 SNHLY and CDR2 FYNNEI. Losses at the gene ends were 7 bases for V and 2 bases for J; bases not matched to a gene: 8. CDR3 bases: TGTGCCAGCACCCCCTGGGACAGAACCTACGAGCAGTACTTC. Protein sequence: CASTPWDRTYEQYF.

The chain has TRBV27 and TRBJ2-1; 10 bases are shared with TRBD2. Germline CDR1 reads MNHEY; CDR2 reads SMNVEV (reference sequence). The V segment lost 6 bases and the J segment 4 bases; nucleotides outside the gene matches: 6. CDR3 length: 15 residues. The CDR3 DNA reads as TGTGCCAGCAGCGCCGGGACTAGCGAGTACAATGAGCAGTTCTTC. Protein product: CASSAGTSEYNEQFF.

The rearrangement joins TRBV28 to TRBJ2-3; the D gene is possibly TRBD2 (6 bases). V lost 10 bases and J lost 4, with 12 bases in between. The germline CDR1 and CDR2 sequences are MDHEN and SYDVKM. This CDR3 is 12 amino acids long. The CDR3 region is CATGSTADTQYF. The CDR3 nucleotides read TGTGCCACCGGGAGTACCGCAGATACGCAGTATTTT.

This rearrangement joins TRBV21-1 to TRBJ2-3; TRBD2 is the table's D call, not checked against the DNA. TRBV21-1 is termed a pseudogene. The CDR3 length is 13 residues. The DNA of the CDR3 is TGTGCCAGCAGCTGGGAGGGGGCAGATACGCAGTATTTT. This codes for CASSWEGADTQYF.